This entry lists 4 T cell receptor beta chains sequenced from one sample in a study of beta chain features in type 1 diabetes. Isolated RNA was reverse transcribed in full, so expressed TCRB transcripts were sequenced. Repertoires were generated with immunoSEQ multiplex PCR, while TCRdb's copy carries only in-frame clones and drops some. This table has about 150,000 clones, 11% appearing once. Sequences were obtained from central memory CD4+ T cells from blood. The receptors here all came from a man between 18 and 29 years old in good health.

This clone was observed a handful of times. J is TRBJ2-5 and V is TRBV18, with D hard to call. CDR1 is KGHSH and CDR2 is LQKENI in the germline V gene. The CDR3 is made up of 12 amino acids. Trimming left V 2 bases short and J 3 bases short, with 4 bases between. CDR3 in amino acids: CASSPWEETQYF. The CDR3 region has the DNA TGTGCCAGCTCACCATGGGAAGAGACCCAGTACTTC.

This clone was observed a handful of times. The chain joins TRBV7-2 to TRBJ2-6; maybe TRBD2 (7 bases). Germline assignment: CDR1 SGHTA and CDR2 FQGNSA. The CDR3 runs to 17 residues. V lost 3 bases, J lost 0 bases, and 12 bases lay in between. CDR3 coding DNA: TGTGCCAGCAGCTTGCGGGGGCTCAGCTCTGGGGCCAACGTCCTGACTTTC. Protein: CASSLRGLSSGANVLTF.

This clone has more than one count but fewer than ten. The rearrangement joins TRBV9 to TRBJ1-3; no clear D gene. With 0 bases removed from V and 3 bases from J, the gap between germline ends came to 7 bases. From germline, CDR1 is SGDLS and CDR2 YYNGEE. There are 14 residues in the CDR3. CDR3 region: CASSVDPLGNTIYF. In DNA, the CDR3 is TGTGCCAGCAGCGTAGACCCCCTTGGAAACACCATATATTTT.

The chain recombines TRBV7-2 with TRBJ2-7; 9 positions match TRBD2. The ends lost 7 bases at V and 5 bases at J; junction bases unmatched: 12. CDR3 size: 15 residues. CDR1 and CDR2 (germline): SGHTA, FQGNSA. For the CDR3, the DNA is TGTGCCAGCACCCCGGAGGGTAGCGGGGGCCACGAGCAGTACTTC. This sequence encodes CASTPEGSGGHEQYF.